This T cell receptor beta chain was sequenced in a study of T cells after yellow fever vaccination. Whole-study findings and limits: The secondary response was weaker, and its peak arrived faster, on day 5 versus 15.

A remark on this clonotype: The antigen remains unidentified.

Germline V gives CDR1 MNHEY, CDR2 SVGAGI. The germline V and J ends were trimmed by 6 bases and 1 base, with 18 bases remaining between them. This CDR3 has 16 amino acids. Generation of TCR cDNA used 5'RACE template switching (which added a universal primer site and UMIs). TCRdb reanalysed the 5' RACE reads using MiXCR and keeps one entry per CDR3 protein. The repertoire holds approximately 450,000 distinct CDR3 sequences, with approximately 18% as singletons. The sample consisted of PBMCs, taken before the yellow fever booster vaccination. The origin of this receptor is a man in his late teens or twenties who received the YFV17D yellow fever vaccine. The V call is TRBV6-5, the J call TRBJ2-5; D is possibly TRBD2 (6 bases). This chain's CDR3 is CASRPLGGAPQETQYF. In nucleotides, the CDR3 is TGTGCCAGCAGGCCACTGGGGGGAGCACCCCAAGAGACCCAGTACTTC.